Sequencing of this T cell receptor beta chain was carried out in a study of shared clonotypes between healthy human individuals (dated by TCRdb to 2020 to 2021). Background on the whole study: The cohort comprised a couple of women and three men aged 18 to 49 years. To estimate repertoire size and how much clonotypes are shared between individuals, the study performed deep sequencing of blood TCR repertoires from 4 to 6 healthy adults. To increase sequencing depth and limit assay-specific biases, TCR repertoire library preparation and sequencing were carried out by different laboratories using diverse techniques. Per donor, leukapheresis produced somewhere between about 0.94 and 8.9 billion PBMCs.

Donors were healthy HIV-negative adults with no recently reported acute infections or vaccinations. Only Caucasian adults living in Nashville, Tennessee, USA were represented among the donors. For unsorted samples, some 90 million PBMCs were counted, and genomic DNA was extracted using the QIAamp DNA Blood Mini kit. Blood was collected by leukapheresis, and PBMCs were isolated by Ficoll-Histopaque density gradient centrifugation and then cryopreserved in liquid nitrogen vapor phase. Points on this clone: Its binding antigen is unknown. The sample holds no much larger clone one base away, and base qualities are not on file.

Here is what the overall study found, with its caveats: Pairwise subsampling led to the expectation that sequencing depth would affect the degree of clonotype sharing among donors. The genetic and exposure-history diversity represented was limited by the small number of donors. Sampling was restricted to blood, and TCR repertoires in tissues likely differ from the TCR repertoires found in blood.

Using the deep immunoSEQ assay, multiplex PCR amplified TCR CDR3 regions from genomic DNA. Extracted genomic DNA from each cell subset was spread evenly across all wells of several immunoSEQ 96-well plates, with each plate serving as a replicate. For unsorted PBMC, 300 ng genomic DNA, equal to approximately 30,000 T cell genomes, was loaded into each replicate PCR. Ten immunoSEQ deep assay plates were used to sequence the unsorted PBMC genomic DNA. The purified libraries were quantified using a Qubit 3.0 fluorometer, sized with a Bioanalyzer 2100, and then quantified again using the KAPA Library Quantification kit. Every immunoSEQ 96-well plate was sequenced on a separate single-read 150-cycle Illumina NextSeq 550 flow cell. Processing in the source paper ran as follows. Because only junctional sequences without quality scores were contained in the immunoSEQ output, filtering matching that applied to full-length reads could not be performed. To assign V/J genes and CDR3, sequences were annotated using PyIR, a Python wrapper for IgBLAST v1.9, with IMGT germline references. Reads were filtered out if the reads had weak V/J assignments (E-value above 1e-6), no CDR3, stop codons, out-of-frame junctions, or ambiguous translated residues. V3J clonotypes were defined by identical inferred V gene, J gene, and CDR3 amino acid sequence. Percentage overlap between repertoires was calculated by dividing the number of shared unique clonotypes by the size of the smaller repertoire. Repertoire richness was assessed with RTK rarefaction, the Chao1 estimator, and Recon v2.1 estimates of unobserved clonotypes. TCRdb holds this immuneACCESS table with in-frame rearrangements only. Some clones are missing; in checked studies, unresolved V genes explain under half, and the rest has no known cause. That table gives V, J and clone size, and the DNA gave D and trimming. Counted in this sample were about 600,000 clones; just over 75% of them appeared once. 9.5% to 15% of the sample is taken by the ten largest.

Clipping removes 5 bases from V and 6 bases from J, with 11 as the unmatched junction base count. From its cysteine to its phenylalanine, the CDR3 spans 15 amino acids. The entry retains the CDR3 DNA only, 45 bases that are in frame from base 1. The germline V gene encodes CDR1 MDHEN and CDR2 SYDVKM. The receptor's source is a woman between 40 and 50 years old in good health. Some clones in this sample may be carry-over from other donors' samples. The chain joins TRBV28 to TRBJ2-3; 7 nucleotides in the junction match TRBD2. Sequenced material: PBMCs. Here the CDR3 is given as CASSGRGRGVDTQYF. The sequence in DNA is TGTGCCAGCAGTGGGCGCGGGAGAGGGGTGGATACGCAGTATTTT.